This is a list of T cell receptor beta chains from one sample in a study of T cells expressing NK-cell markers. TCRdb reanalyzed the 5' RACE reads and collapses them to one entry per CDR3 protein, without DNA. Its table records about 140,000 distinct CDR3 sequences. Sequencing was done on a sample of blood T cells: a sorted CD56 or NKG2C T cell subset, CD4+ or CD8+ T cells, or bulk PBMC T cells (not recorded which). The receptors were gathered from a man younger than 35 in good health. Both conserved end residues are part of each CDR3. Fields, in order: V gene, clone size, J gene, CDR3 protein. Clone size appears in some rows only: once, few, many, or a class for an expanded clone.

V: TRBV27; size: NA; J: TRBJ1-4; CDR3: CASSPGTDLSNEKLFF
V: TRBV7-2; size: NA; J: TRBJ2-3; CDR3: CASVSGGMGTDTQYF
V: TRBV4-3; size: NA; J: TRBJ1-3; CDR3: CASSQDLIGTSGNTIYF
V: TRBV7-9; size: NA; J: TRBJ2-7; CDR3: CASSQTSGHRYYEQYF
V: TRBV4-2; size: NA; J: TRBJ2-3; CDR3: CASSRMGDTQYF
V: TRBV23-1; size: NA; J: TRBJ2-1; CDR3: CASSHPGGHNEQFF
V: TRBV20-1; size: NA; J: TRBJ2-7; CDR3: CSAPQATSYEQYF
V: TRBV7-8; size: NA; J: TRBJ2-3; CDR3: CASSFGGGGTDTQYF
V: TRBV12-3/TRBV12-4; size: NA; J: TRBJ2-1; CDR3: CASLGRDSSYNEQFF
V: TRBV7-9; size: NA; J: TRBJ2-7; CDR3: CASSPPPGLGAYEQYF
V: TRBV6-2/TRBV6-3; size: NA; J: TRBJ2-7; CDR3: CASSRTGDYYEQYF
V: TRBV15; size: NA; J: TRBJ2-5; CDR3: CATSARPSGRRETQYF
V: TRBV6-5; size: NA; J: TRBJ2-7; CDR3: CASSYSASGMKNYEQYF
V: TRBV11-2; size: NA; J: TRBJ2-1; CDR3: CASSLDLGLAGVYEQFF
V: TRBV4-3; size: NA; J: TRBJ1-2; CDR3: CASSQGPALGYGYTF
V: TRBV30; size: NA; J: TRBJ2-1; CDR3: CAWKGLAIHNEQFF
V: TRBV10-3; size: NA; J: TRBJ2-2; CDR3: CAIPGTGVTGELFF
V: TRBV3-1; size: NA; J: TRBJ2-3; CDR3: CASSQLVGGLAENTQYF
V: TRBV6-5; size: NA; J: TRBJ2-1; CDR3: CASSLSAGVLNEQFF
V: TRBV19; size: NA; J: TRBJ2-7; CDR3: CASSISFREPPYGEQYF
V: TRBV27; size: NA; J: TRBJ2-1; CDR3: CASCTGGRPYNEQFF
V: TRBV12-3/TRBV12-4; size: NA; J: TRBJ2-3; CDR3: CASSPPFGADTDTQYF
V: TRBV27; size: NA; J: TRBJ2-1; CDR3: CASSSTSGRQFF
V: TRBV12-3/TRBV12-4; size: NA; J: TRBJ2-5; CDR3: CASSEYPDRADVRTQYF
V: TRBV4-3; size: NA; J: TRBJ1-6; CDR3: CASSQVIEAFSYNSPLHF
V: TRBV20-1; size: NA; J: TRBJ1-5; CDR3: CSARAGWAQPQHF
V: TRBV6-2/TRBV6-3; size: NA; J: TRBJ2-7; CDR3: CASSYSSHTGDRYEQYF
V: TRBV6-5; size: NA; J: TRBJ2-2; CDR3: CASSYDSGNTGELFF
V: TRBV10-3; size: NA; J: TRBJ2-3; CDR3: CATGSGRTDTQYF
V: TRBV2; size: NA; J: TRBJ2-1; CDR3: CASSESLAGAPLYNEQFF
V: TRBV15; size: NA; J: TRBJ2-3; CDR3: CATSRSSLIRSHTQYF
V: TRBV5-1; size: NA; J: TRBJ2-1; CDR3: CASSLAPREGNNEQFF
V: TRBV19; size: NA; J: TRBJ2-1; CDR3: CASSTPGGEQFF
V: TRBV4-3; size: NA; J: TRBJ1-4; CDR3: CASSHSIATNEKLFF
V: TRBV3-1; size: medium-sized; J: TRBJ2-1; CDR3: CASSQRRWIYNEQFF
V: TRBV29-1; size: NA; J: TRBJ2-3; CDR3: CSVAPRERQGTDTQYF
V: TRBV5-8; size: NA; J: TRBJ2-7; CDR3: CASSQGQGGRWEQYF
V: TRBV15; size: NA; J: TRBJ2-7; CDR3: CATSSAGQSYEQYF
V: TRBV7-8; size: NA; J: TRBJ2-7; CDR3: CASSPTSGYIDEQYF
V: TRBV12-3/TRBV12-4; size: NA; J: TRBJ2-1; CDR3: CASSALAGRNEQFF
V: TRBV2; size: NA; J: TRBJ2-1; CDR3: CASSEVVNEQFF
V: TRBV6-5; size: NA; J: TRBJ2-2; CDR3: CASSYFGRGDTGELFF
V: TRBV5-1; size: NA; J: TRBJ2-2; CDR3: CASSSTSGSYTGELFF
V: TRBV3-1; size: NA; J: TRBJ2-7; CDR3: CASSQRGLASSYEQYF
V: TRBV7-7; size: NA; J: TRBJ2-5; CDR3: CASSLAPSQETQYF
V: TRBV4-3; size: NA; J: TRBJ1-4; CDR3: CASSQDATGNEKLFF
V: TRBV7-9; size: NA; J: TRBJ1-5; CDR3: CASSQGQGSQPQHF
V: TRBV11-2; size: NA; J: TRBJ1-4; CDR3: CASSGGTSEKLFF
V: TRBV9; size: NA; J: TRBJ2-1; CDR3: CASSPRSGTSGRAQEQFF
V: TRBV30; size: NA; J: TRBJ1-5; CDR3: CAWSADGNQPQHF